The clone carrying this T cell receptor beta chain was counted only a few times. Its cognate antigen is unknown. This entry comes from a study of blood T cells in healthy people across ages. Study-wide results and caveats: Both higher diversity and more naive CD4+ cells marked long-lived donors when set against aged donors. A strong correlation was found between TCR beta diversity and the percentage of naive T cells.

This CDR3 is 14 amino acids long. Trimming shortened V by 4 bases and J by 5 bases, and 12 bases separated the two germline ends. The V gene's germline CDR1 is LNHNV and CDR2 YYDKDF (reference sequence). Alongside a J-beta primer mix, a sample-barcoded 5' primer served in a second PCR lasting roughly 7 to 11 cycles. MiXCR, run by TCRdb on the 5' RACE reads, gives a single entry per CDR3 protein. The top ten hold 17% of the sample, which has some 790,000 distinct CDR3 sequences, 29% seen once. This clonotype originated in an elderly woman in good health. This chain joins TRBV15 and TRBJ1-5; D is perhaps TRBD1 (6 bases). The sequencing sample was made of blood. CDR3 amino acids: CATSNPRGDQPQHF. The CDR3 nucleotides are TGTGCCACCAGCAACCCCAGGGGAGATCAGCCCCAGCATTTT.